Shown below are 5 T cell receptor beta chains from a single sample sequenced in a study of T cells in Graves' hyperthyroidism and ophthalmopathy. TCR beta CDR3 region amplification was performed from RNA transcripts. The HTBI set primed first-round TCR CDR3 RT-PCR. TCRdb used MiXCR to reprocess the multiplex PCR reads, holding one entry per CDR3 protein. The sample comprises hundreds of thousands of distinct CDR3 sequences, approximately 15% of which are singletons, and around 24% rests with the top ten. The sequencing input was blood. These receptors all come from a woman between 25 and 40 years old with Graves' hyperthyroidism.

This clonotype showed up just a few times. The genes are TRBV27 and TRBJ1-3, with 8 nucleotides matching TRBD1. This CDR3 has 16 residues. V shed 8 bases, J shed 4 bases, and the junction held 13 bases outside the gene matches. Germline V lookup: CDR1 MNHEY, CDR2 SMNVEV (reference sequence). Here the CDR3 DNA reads TGTGCCAGCCTCCCCCCGGACAGGGAAACCGGAAACACCATATATTTT. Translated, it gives CASLPPDRETGNTIYF.

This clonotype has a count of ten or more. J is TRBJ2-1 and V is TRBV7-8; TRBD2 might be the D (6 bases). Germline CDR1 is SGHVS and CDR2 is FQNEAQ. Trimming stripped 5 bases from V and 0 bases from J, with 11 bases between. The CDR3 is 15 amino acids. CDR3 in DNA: TGTGCCAGCAGCCCGTCCGGGGGCTCCTACAATGAGCAGTTCTTC. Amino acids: CASSPSGGSYNEQFF. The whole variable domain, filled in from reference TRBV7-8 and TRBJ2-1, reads GAGVSQSPRYKVAKRGQDVALRCDPISGHVSLFWYQQALGQGPEFLTYFQNEAQLDKSGLPSDRFFAERPEGSVSTLKIQRTQQEDSAVYLCASSPSGGSYNEQFFGPGTRLTVL.

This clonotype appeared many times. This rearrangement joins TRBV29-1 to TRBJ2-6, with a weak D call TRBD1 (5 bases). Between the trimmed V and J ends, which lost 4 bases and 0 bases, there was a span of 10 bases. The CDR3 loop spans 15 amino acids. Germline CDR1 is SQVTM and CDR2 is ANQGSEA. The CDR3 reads CSVGPGHSGANVLTF. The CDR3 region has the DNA TGCAGCGTTGGGCCAGGACACTCTGGGGCCAACGTCCTGACTTTC.

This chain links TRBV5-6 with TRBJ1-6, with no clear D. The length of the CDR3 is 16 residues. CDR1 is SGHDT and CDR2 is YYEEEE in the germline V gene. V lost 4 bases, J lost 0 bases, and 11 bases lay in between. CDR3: CASSPAGSSYNSPLHF. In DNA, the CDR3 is TGTGCCAGCAGCCCGGCGGGAAGCTCCTATAATTCACCCCTCCACTTT.

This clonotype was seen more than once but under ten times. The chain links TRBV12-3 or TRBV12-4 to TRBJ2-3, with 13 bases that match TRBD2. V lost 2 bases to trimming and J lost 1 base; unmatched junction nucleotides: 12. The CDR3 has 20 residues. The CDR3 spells CASSLPRTSGGIFRTDTQYF. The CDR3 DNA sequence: TGTGCCAGCAGTTTACCCCGGACTAGCGGGGGTATTTTTCGCACAGATACGCAGTATTTT.